What follows are 19 T cell receptor beta chains derived from one specimen sequenced in a study of blood T cell repertoires in COVID-19. Profiled with immunoSEQ multiplex PCR; TCRdb holds only in-frame clones, not every one. The table lists 230,000 or so clones, less than 90% of them singletons. Sequenced material: PBMCs or T cells enriched from blood (not recorded which). The receptor set was obtained from a woman in her twenties or thirties who had recovered from COVID-19.

This clone has only one observation. The rearrangement joins TRBV5-1 to TRBJ2-5; 9 bases fit TRBD1. Trimming removed 3 bases from V and 3 bases from J; junction bases left unmatched: 15. Per the germline V gene, CDR1 is SGHRS and CDR2 is YFSETQ. This CDR3 has 18 residues. The CDR3 coding sequence is TGCGCCAGCAGCTCGGGGTCGAAGCCGGGACAGGGAGAAGAGACCCAGTACTTC. Its protein is CASSSGSKPGQGEETQYF. Based on the CDR3 plus reference TRBV5-1 and TRBJ2-5, the full variable domain is KAGVTQTPRYLIKTRGQQVTLSCSPISGHRSVSWYQQTPGQGLQFLFEYFSETQRNKGNFPGRFSGRQFSNSRSEMNVSTLELGDSALYLCASSSGSKPGQGEETQYFGPGTRLLVL.

V is TRBV7-2 and J is TRBJ2-3; 7 nucleotides align to TRBD2. CDR1 is SGHTA, CDR2 FQGNSA, per germline. The CDR3 is made up of 16 amino acids. After removal of 5 bases from V and 2 bases from J, the junction contained 10 bases not matched to a gene. The CDR3 reads CASSPRVAGVTDTQYF. The CDR3 DNA reads as TGTGCCAGCAGCCCCCGGGTGGCGGGAGTCACAGATACGCAGTATTTT.

The chain combines TRBV7-2 with TRBJ2-2, with D perhaps matching TRBD1 (6 bases). V lost 5 bases and J lost 6, with 10 bases in between. The CDR3 length is 13 residues. Germline lookup yields CDR1 SGHTA and CDR2 FQGNSA. The CDR3 sequence is CASSQQGAGELFF. The DNA for the CDR3 is TGTGCCAGCAGCCAACAGGGTGCCGGGGAGCTGTTTTTT.

The rearrangement links TRBV6-5 to TRBJ1-1; no definite D call. From germline, CDR1 is MNHEY and CDR2 SVGAGI. This CDR3 comprises 13 residues. V was shortened by 7 bases and J by 1 base, with 10 bases between the two germline ends. The CDR3 protein is CASKLAGNTEAFF. In DNA, the CDR3 is TGTGCCAGCAAGCTCGCAGGGAACACTGAAGCTTTCTTT.

The chain couples TRBV5-5 to TRBJ2-2; D not certain. The CDR3 runs 14 residues. Germline CDR1 is SGHKS and CDR2 is YYEKEE (reference sequence). V was trimmed by 2 bases and J by 1 base, leaving 6 bases between them. CDR3 coding DNA: TGTGCCAGCAGCTTTGGGCAGAACACCGGGGAGCTGTTTTTT. This gives the protein CASSFGQNTGELFF. Based on the CDR3 plus reference TRBV5-5 and TRBJ2-2, the full variable domain is DAGVTQSPTHLIKTRGQQVTLRCSPISGHKSVSWYQQVLGQGPQFIFQYYEKEERGRGNFPDRFSARQFPNYSSELNVNALLLGDSALYLCASSFGQNTGELFFGEGSRLTVL.

V and J are TRBV11-2 and TRBJ2-7, with 15 bases fitting TRBD2. CDR1 and CDR2 from the germline V gene are SGHAT and FQNNGV. The CDR3 is 18 residues long. Unmatched junction bases numbered 6, after V lost 2 bases and J lost 1 base. The CDR3: CASSLPGLAGGISYEQYF. The CDR3, as DNA: TGTGCCAGCAGCTTACCGGGACTAGCGGGGGGAATATCCTACGAGCAGTACTTC.

This clone has a handful of counts. This chain links TRBV7-9 with TRBJ1-6; D not certain. This CDR3 spans 17 amino acids. Germline V gene lookup returns CDR1 SEHNR and CDR2 FQNEAQ (reference sequence). The V gene lost 1 base and the J gene lost 0 bases, with 10 bases spanning the gap. The CDR3 DNA is TGTGCCAGCAGCTTAGGCGGCAGTAGCTCCTATAATTCACCCCTCCACTTT. This encodes CASSLGGSSSYNSPLHF.

CDR3 in DNA: TGTGCCAGCAGGGCCGGGGGAGACTATGGCTACACCTTC. This translates into CASRAGGDYGYTF. The chain recombines TRBV12-3 or TRBV12-4 with TRBJ1-2; a possible D gene is TRBD1 (5 bases). The germline V and J ends were trimmed by 6 bases and 3 bases, with 11 bases remaining between them. This CDR3 is built from 13 residues.

The V call is TRBV18, the J call TRBJ2-5, with unresolved D. Trimming shortened V by 4 bases and J by 5 bases, and 8 bases separated the two germline ends. The germline V gene has CDR1 KGHSH and CDR2 LQKENI. The CDR3 totals 12 residues. CDR3 bases: TGTGCCAGCTCACACAGTTGGGAGACCCAGTACTTC. Amino acid sequence: CASSHSWETQYF.

The chain combines TRBV2 with TRBJ1-2; TRBD1 matches at 8 bases. The CDR3 totals 12 residues. J was trimmed by 7 bases and V by 7 bases; bases with no gene match: 5. In germline, CDR1 is SNHLY, CDR2 FYNNEI. The CDR3 DNA reads TGTGCCAGCACCCTCGACAGGGGTGGCTACACCTTC. Its protein is CASTLDRGGYTF.

This chain uses TRBV13 with TRBJ2-3; the D is unclear. Deletions cut 5 bases from V and 11 bases from J, with 11 bases between. The CDR3 spans 11 residues. CDR1 and CDR2 (germline): PRHDT, FYEKMQ (reference sequence). The CDR3 reads CASSPLRVQYF. CDR3 nucleotide sequence: TGTGCCAGCAGCCCCCTTAGAGTGCAGTATTTT.

The rearrangement links TRBV2 to TRBJ1-2, with TRBD1 as a possible D gene (6 bases). The CDR3 spans 12 residues. Germline assignment: CDR1 SNHLY and CDR2 FYNNEI. V was pared by 5 bases and J by 4 bases, with 8 bases between. This CDR3 reads CASSRQAYGYTF. DNA for the CDR3: TGTGCCAGCAGTAGACAGGCCTATGGCTACACCTTC.

The genes are TRBV6-2 or TRBV6-3 and TRBJ1-6; the D is unclear. The germline CDR1 and CDR2 sequences are MNHEY and SVGEGT. The CDR3 runs 14 residues. The V gene lost 4 bases and the J gene lost 6 bases, with 10 bases spanning the gap. The CDR3: CASSLAGLNSPLHF. CDR3 bases: TGTGCCAGCAGTTTGGCAGGACTTAATTCACCCCTCCACTTT.

The CDR3 region has the DNA TGTGCCAGCTCACACGGGACAGGGGGCAGAGATACGCAGTATTTT. This encodes CASSHGTGGRDTQYF. This chain joins TRBV18 and TRBJ2-3; 12 bases line up with TRBD1. This CDR3 has 15 residues. Germline lookup yields CDR1 KGHSH and CDR2 LQKENI. V shed 4 bases, J shed 5 bases, and the junction held 4 bases outside the gene matches.

This clone was seen just once. The CDR3 loop reads CASSESGTGKAFF. The CDR3 DNA reads as TGTGCCAGCAGTGAATCCGGGACAGGGAAAGCTTTCTTT. The chain uses TRBV25-1 and TRBJ1-1, with 9 bases aligning to TRBD1. The germline V gene encodes CDR1 MGHDK and CDR2 SYGVNS. With V trimmed by 1 base and J by 9 bases, 3 bases remained unmatched. This CDR3 is 13 amino acids long.

This clone was observed a single time. This chain links TRBV18 with TRBJ1-5, with 9 bases matching TRBD1. Germline CDR1 is KGHSH and CDR2 is LQKENI. J lost 3 bases, V lost 4 bases, and 4 bases had no gene match. The CDR3 length is 15 residues. In nucleotides, the CDR3 is TGTGCCAGCTCACAGGGACAGGGCCTCAATCAGCCCCAGCATTTT. This codes for CASSQGQGLNQPQHF.

J is TRBJ1-3 and V is TRBV5-1, with D unclear. V lost 0 bases, J lost 0 bases, and 7 bases lay in between. CDR1 and CDR2 (germline): SGHRS, YFSETQ. This CDR3 contains 15 residues. This chain's CDR3 is CASSLDGASGNTIYF. In nucleotides, the CDR3 is TGCGCCAGCAGCTTGGACGGAGCCTCTGGAAACACCATATATTTT.

In this sample, this clone turned up a few times. This chain links TRBV19 with TRBJ1-2; 8 nucleotides match TRBD1. The V and J ends lost 3 bases and 8 bases, in that order; junction bases with no gene match: 8. The CDR3 covers 14 residues. Germline CDR1 is LNHDA and CDR2 is SQIVND (reference sequence). The CDR3 DNA follows: TGTGCCAGTAGTATCGACAGGGGCTCTCAGGGCTACACCTTC. It is translated as CASSIDRGSQGYTF.

The rearrangement joins TRBV2 to TRBJ1-2; the D gene is possibly TRBD1 (6 bases). This CDR3 has 13 residues. The V end was cut by 4 bases, the J end by 4 bases, with 10 bases between. The germline V gene encodes CDR1 SNHLY and CDR2 FYNNEI. CDR3 sequence reads: CASSGGRTYGYTF. CDR3 sequence (DNA): TGTGCCAGCAGTGGGGGGCGTACCTATGGCTACACCTTC. The variable domain in full, completed from reference TRBV2 and TRBJ1-2, reads EPEVTQTPSHQVTQMGQEVILRCVPISNHLYFYWYRQILGQKVEFLVSFYNNEISEKSEIFDDQFSVERPDGSNFTLKIRSTKLEDSAMYFCASSGGRTYGYTFGSGTRLTVV.